This TCR beta chain was retrieved from a study of shared clonotypes between healthy human individuals. Study summary: Each donor had three CD4 naive, three CD4 memory, two CD8 naive and one CD8 memory plate.

Original analysis: Filtering differed for immunoSEQ, which gave only junction sequences without quality scores. Profiling relied on immunoSEQ multiplex PCR, and the TCRdb table lists in-frame clones only, not all of them. D and trimming were read from the DNA, whereas the V and J calls and clone size are those reported in that table. This table has about 660,000 clones, about 74% appearing once. Regarding the study as a whole: With several donors compared, 5% to 5.5% of naive CD4 clonotypes were shared.

This clone appeared once. The antigen is unknown. CD4+ cells underwent separation, giving CD45RA+ naive and CD45RA-negative memory subsets. The sequence was collected from a woman aged 25 to 39 in good health. The sequenced sample was memory CD4+ T cells sorted from blood. Sample subset: CD45RA-negative fraction.

CDR3 sequence reads: CASRGGPADTQYF. The CDR3 DNA follows: TGTGCCAGCCGTGGCGGGCCCGCAGATACGCAGTATTTT. The chain employs TRBV28 and TRBJ2-3; D is possibly TRBD2 (5 bases). V dropped 8 bases and J dropped 4 bases, with 13 bases sitting between them. CDR3 size: 13 residues. From germline, CDR1 is MDHEN and CDR2 SYDVKM.